These 6 T cell receptor beta chains share one sample of origin, sequenced in a study. TRBV12-4/TRBJ1-2 clonotypes were amplified with adaptor-ligated barcode primers. TCRdb recomputed calls from the multiplex PCR reads with MiXCR, one row per CDR3 protein. The repertoire has about 1,300 distinct CDR3 sequences, approximately 20% of them found once; the top ten carry 28%. Material for sequencing was naive CD4+ T cells sorted from blood. Documented subset: naive CD4+ T cells, CD4+CD45RA+CD25-. The receptors stem from a female donor with breast cancer.

In its sample, this clonotype is medium-sized. V gene TRBV12-3 or TRBV12-4 combines with J gene TRBJ1-2, with D unclear. The germline V and J ends were trimmed by 6 bases and 2 bases, with 7 bases remaining between them. The CDR3 is made up of 12 amino acids. The CDR3 DNA sequence: TGTGCCAGCAGCGCTACGAACTATGGCTACACCTTC. Translation gives CASSATNYGYTF.

In this sample, this clonotype is medium-sized (0.01 to 0.1%). The chain employs TRBV12-3 or TRBV12-4 and TRBJ1-2; D unclear. Trimming stripped 2 bases from V and 6 bases from J, with 10 bases between. This CDR3 comprises 13 residues. The CDR3 region is CASSLLGWHGYTF. CDR3 coding DNA: TGTGCCAGCAGTTTATTAGGGTGGCATGGCTACACCTTC.

In this sample, this clonotype is medium-sized. V usage is TRBV12-3 or TRBV12-4 and J usage is TRBJ1-2; D unclear. V lost 8 bases and J 5 bases, leaving 12 bases between the germline ends. The CDR3 spans 12 residues. The CDR3 DNA is TGTGCCAGCCGCCTGGGGATTTATGGCTACACCTTC. Its translation: CASRLGIYGYTF.

By share, this clonotype counts as medium-sized. V gene TRBV12-3 or TRBV12-4 combines with J gene TRBJ1-2; tentatively, D is TRBD1 (5 bases). With 8 bases removed from V and 1 base from J, the gap between germline ends came to 17 bases. This CDR3 spans 15 amino acids. The CDR3 coding sequence is TGTGCCAGCCATCCCCACAGGCGCGGTAACTATGGCTACACCTTC. Its translation is CASHPHRRGNYGYTF.

This clonotype ranks as large (0.1 to 1%). The J gene is TRBJ1-2, the V gene TRBV12-3 or TRBV12-4; D gene uncertain. The CDR3 has 15 amino acids. V was cut by 1 base and J by 0 bases, with 9 bases left in between. The CDR3 loop reads CASSLGPKTNYGYTF. In nucleotides, the CDR3 is TGTGCCAGCAGTTTAGGACCGAAGACTAACTATGGCTACACCTTC.

This chain connects TRBV12-3 or TRBV12-4 to TRBJ1-2; D is undetermined. This CDR3 is 12 amino acids long. Trimming took 8 bases from V and 1 from J, leaving 8 bases between them. DNA for the CDR3: TGTGCCAGCGCCGACCTTAACTATGGCTACACCTTC. Its protein is CASADLNYGYTF.